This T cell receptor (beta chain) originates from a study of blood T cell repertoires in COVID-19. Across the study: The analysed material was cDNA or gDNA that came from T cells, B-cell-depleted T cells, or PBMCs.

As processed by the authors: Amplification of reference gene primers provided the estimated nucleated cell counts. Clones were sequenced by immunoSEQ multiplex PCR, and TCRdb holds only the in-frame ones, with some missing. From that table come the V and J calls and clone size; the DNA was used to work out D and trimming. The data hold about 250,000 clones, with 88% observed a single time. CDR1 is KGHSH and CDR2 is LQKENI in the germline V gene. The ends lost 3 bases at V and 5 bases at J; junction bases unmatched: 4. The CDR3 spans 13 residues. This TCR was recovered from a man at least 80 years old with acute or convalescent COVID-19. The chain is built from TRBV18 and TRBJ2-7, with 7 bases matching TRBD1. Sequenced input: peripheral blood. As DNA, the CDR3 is TGTGCCAGCTCACCCGACAGGGCCCACGAGCAGTACTTC. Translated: CASSPDRAHEQYF.